Sequencing of this T cell receptor (beta chain) was carried out in a study of T cells in Graves' hyperthyroidism and ophthalmopathy (dated by TCRdb to between 2018 and 2020). Regarding the study in general: Peripheral blood samples were taken at the time of initial diagnosis, prior to any treatment. To identify TCR V-J signatures that set the groups apart, the researchers used a discovery cohort of approximately 98 patients, made up of 43 with Graves' ophthalmopathy and about 59 with stable Graves' hyperthyroidism. Whether ophthalmopathy could be predicted prospectively was tested in an independent validation cohort made up of approximately 19 hyperthyroidism patients plus 17 patients who later progressed to ophthalmopathy. The roughly 100 discovery patients were randomly divided into training and test sets at a 7:3 ratio. In addition, the study compared T-cell repertoires in thyroid tissue and in blood from roughly 6 Graves' hyperthyroidism patients. After blood sampling, hyperthyroidism patients were treated with methimazole at a starting dose of 30 mg daily, and ophthalmopathy patients were treated with high-dose intravenous methylprednisolone. The paper describes TCR Vbeta CDR3 sequencing of fewer than 150 peripheral blood samples, made up of about 41 ophthalmopathy patients, more than 70 hyperthyroidism patients and 17 progressor patients.

Including cysteine and phenylalanine, the CDR3 has 17 amino acids. The DNA shown is the 51-base CDR3, in frame from base 1. V was cut back by 3 bases and J by 0 bases, leaving a gap of 19 bases between them. CDR1 and CDR2 are read off the germline V gene (reference sequence) as SGHKS and YYEKEE. Stable Graves' hyperthyroidism was defined as no progression to ophthalmopathy during 18 months of follow-up. Hyperthyroidism patients were aged 18 to 65 years and newly diagnosed, with disease duration of less than 2 months. Any patient with an uncontrolled infection, another autoimmune disease, pregnancy or lactation was excluded. Diagnoses were established on the basis of clinical symptoms, serum thyroxine and TRAb, thyroid ultrasound, and orbital computed tomography. PBMCs were isolated from 8 to 10 ml of fresh peripheral blood by Ficoll-Paque density gradient centrifugation. Trizol reagent was used to extract total RNA, and RNA quality was then checked on an Agilent 2100 Bioanalyzer.

TCR beta CDR3 regions were amplified from RNA transcripts. The first round of RT-PCR for the TCR CDR3 was performed with the HTBI primer set and the Qiagen OneStep RT-PCR kit. A second multiplex PCR round built the libraries, followed by size selection and purification. Sequencing of the libraries was done on an Illumina HiSeq2000 using paired-end 100 bp reads. In the original analysis: Raw data were processed with SOAPnuke, discarding reads with adapters, uncalled bases, mean Phred below 15, or no exact constant-primer or identifier match. COPE v1.2.5 was used to merge the high-quality paired reads, and each unique nucleotide sequence was defined as a clonotype. MiTCR v1.1 was used to align clonotypes to the IMGT TRBV, TRBD and TRBJ reference segments. Analysis was restricted to V-J combinations with a frequency above 0.0001, which covered 98% to 99.2% of repertoires. The TCS score was defined as F50 (clonal expansion) divided by E x V (chaos), with BLOSUM62-based TCRdist calculated between CDR3 peptides within each V-J. Welch's t-statistics and random forest reduced fewer than 550 V-J features to about 13, which were used in a naive Bayes classifier (R e1071). TCRdb passed the public sequencing reads through fastp at Q25 and MiXCR, retaining productive beta sequences. Every distinct CDR3 protein forms one entry, paired with its most common genes and DNA. TCRdb's processing, not the authors' own work, is the source of the V and J calls. For this sample the table gives under 800,000 distinct CDR3 sequences, of which less than 15% were detected only once. The ten largest account for roughly 10% of the sample.

This clonotype has a handful of counts. The clone's antigen remains unknown. Base qualities are not provided; no much larger clone lies one nucleotide away. Study-level results and caveats: Sample size was not statistically predetermined, and investigators were not blinded to group allocation. In validation, the model predicted progression to ophthalmopathy with 55% to 71% sensitivity and around 72% specificity, a median of about 6 months before onset. Most expanded thyroid clonotypes (frequency above 0.001) were also found in blood, which suggests that blood repertoires may mirror thyroid immune responses. In cross-validation, a model built on a 13 V-J signature told ophthalmopathy apart from stable hyperthyroidism with about 90% sensitivity and about 81% specificity, and in testing the same model reached 80%/75%.

The sequenced sample consisted of blood. The receptor's source is a woman in her late teens or twenties with Graves' hyperthyroidism. The chain is made from TRBV5-5 and TRBJ2-7; the D gene is possibly TRBD1, with 5 bases matching. The CDR3 corresponds to CASSYLKLMGPSYEQYF. The nucleotides read TGTGCCAGCAGCTACCTTAAATTGATGGGGCCCTCCTACGAGCAGTACTTC. Here the CDR3 is joined to the reference TRBV5-5 and TRBJ2-7 genes, and the full variable domain is: DAGVTQSPTHLIKTRGQQVTLRCSPISGHKSVSWYQQVLGQGPQFIFQYYEKEERGRGNFPDRFSARQFPNYSSELNVNALLLGDSALYLCASSYLKLMGPSYEQYFGPGTRLTVT.